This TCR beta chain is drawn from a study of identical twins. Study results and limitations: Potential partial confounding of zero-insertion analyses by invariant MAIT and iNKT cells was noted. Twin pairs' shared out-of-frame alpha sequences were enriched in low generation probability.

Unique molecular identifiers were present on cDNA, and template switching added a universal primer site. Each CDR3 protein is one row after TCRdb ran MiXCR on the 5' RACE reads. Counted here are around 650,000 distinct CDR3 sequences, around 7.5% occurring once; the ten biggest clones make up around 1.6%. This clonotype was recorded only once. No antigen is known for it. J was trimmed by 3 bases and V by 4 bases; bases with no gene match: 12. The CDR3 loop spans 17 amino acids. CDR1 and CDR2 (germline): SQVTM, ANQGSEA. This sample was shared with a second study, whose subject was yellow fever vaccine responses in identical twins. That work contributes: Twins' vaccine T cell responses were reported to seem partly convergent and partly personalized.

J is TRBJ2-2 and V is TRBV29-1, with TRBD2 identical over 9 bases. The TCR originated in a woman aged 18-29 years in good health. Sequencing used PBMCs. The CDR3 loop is CSVAPFSRGGDTGELFF. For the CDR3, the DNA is TGCAGCGTTGCCCCCTTTTCGCGGGGGGGGGACACCGGGGAGCTGTTTTTT.